This TCR beta chain is from a study of CD8 T cells in ankylosing spondylitis. General observations from the study: There was a TCR beta motif, made of fewer than 10 highly homologous variants, that appeared characteristic of ankylosing spondylitis blood.

This CDR3 is built from 13 residues. Germline V gives CDR1 MNHEY, CDR2 SVGAGI. The germline V and J ends were trimmed by 0 bases and 4 bases, with 6 bases remaining between them. This clonotype was counted ten times or more. Its antigen is currently unknown. The authors made TCR beta libraries by quantitative 5'-RACE with molecular barcodes. MiXCR was run by TCRdb on the 5' RACE reads, yielding one entry per CDR3 protein. The data show tens of thousands of distinct CDR3 sequences, more than 9.5% seen once. The chain couples TRBV6-5 to TRBJ1-1; D is possibly TRBD1 (5 bases). The material sequenced was blood, either unsorted or a sorted T cell fraction (not recorded which). The origin of this receptor is a male donor with ankylosing spondylitis or in good health (not recorded which). The CDR3 reads CASSYSQATEAFF. For the CDR3, the DNA is TGTGCCAGCAGTTACTCACAGGCCACTGAAGCTTTCTTT.